These 31 T cell receptor beta chains were all obtained from the same sample, sequenced in a study of early T cells in non-severe SARS-CoV-2 infection. TCRdb re-analysed the 5' RACE reads in MiXCR, keeping a single row per CDR3 protein. The table records some 55,000 distinct CDR3 sequences, 10% to 15% of them present only once. Sequencing was performed on whole blood, taken at baseline. These receptors were obtained from an adult who was a healthcare worker with PCR-confirmed SARS-CoV-2 infection or an uninfected control (not recorded which).

This clonotype showed up just a few times. The chain has TRBV7-8 and TRBJ1-1; 7 bases are shared with TRBD1. The germline gives CDR1 SGHVS, CDR2 FQNEAQ. V dropped 4 bases and J dropped 5; count of bases not matched to a gene: 10. This CDR3 comprises 15 residues. The CDR3: CASSSTGSRGTEAFF. In DNA form, the CDR3 reads TGTGCCAGCAGCTCGACAGGGAGCCGGGGGACTGAAGCTTTCTTT.

Ten or more counts support this clonotype. The chain is built from TRBV18 and TRBJ1-1; 9 bases agree with TRBD1. The CDR3 has 15 residues. V trimming: 1 base; J trimming: 1 base; junction bases outside the gene matches: 1. CDR1 and CDR2 (germline): KGHSH, LQKENI. CDR3 nucleotide sequence: TGTGCCAGCTCACCACAGGGACAGGGGAACACTGAAGCTTTCTTT. Translation gives CASSPQGQGNTEAFF.

This chain joins TRBV11-2 and TRBJ2-7; tentative D call: TRBD1 (6 bases). Trimming left V 3 bases short and J 5 bases short, with 8 bases between. The CDR3 is made up of 12 amino acids. Germline CDR1 is SGHAT and CDR2 is FQNNGV. The CDR3 coding sequence is TGTGCCAGCAGCTTTAACAGGGACGAGCAGTACTTC. The encoded protein is CASSFNRDEQYF.

The rearrangement links TRBV19 to TRBJ2-3; a possible D gene is TRBD1 (5 bases). Germline V gene lookup returns CDR1 LNHDA and CDR2 SQIVND (reference sequence). The CDR3 extends over 15 amino acids. The ends were cut back, 1 base at V and 1 base at J, with 9 bases in the middle. The CDR3 loop reads CASSIGPTGTDTQYF. The CDR3 nucleotides read TGTGCCAGTAGTATAGGGCCGACAGGCACAGATACGCAGTATTTT.

The rearrangement uses TRBV11-2 and TRBJ2-7, with D unresolved. Trimming left V 3 bases short and J 2 bases short, with 11 bases between. This CDR3 contains 14 residues. Germline V gene lookup returns CDR1 SGHAT and CDR2 FQNNGV. This chain's CDR3 is CASSFFSGTYEQYF. CDR3 sequence (DNA): TGTGCCAGCAGCTTTTTTTCCGGAACCTACGAGCAGTACTTC.

V usage is TRBV7-9 and J usage is TRBJ2-3; TRBD2 matches at 8 bases. With 9 bases clipped from V and 4 bases from J, the junction kept 3 bases outside the gene matches. Germline values: CDR1 SEHNR, CDR2 FQNEAQ (reference sequence). This CDR3 is 12 amino acids long. CDR3 in amino acids: CASSGTPDTQYF. The DNA for the CDR3 is TGTGCCAGTAGCGGGACCCCAGATACGCAGTATTTT.

This clonotype was seen only a few times. This chain uses TRBV10-3 with TRBJ2-7; 7 bases are a match to TRBD1. Germline V gene sequence: CDR1 ENHRY, CDR2 SYGVKD. The CDR3 runs to 13 residues. J lost 3 bases, V lost 4 bases, and 3 bases had no gene match. CDR3 amino acids: CAISVGDSYEQYF. CDR3 bases: TGTGCCATCAGTGTGGGGGACAGCTACGAGCAGTACTTC.

In its sample, this clonotype was seen a few times. This chain uses TRBV18 with TRBJ1-1; TRBD1 is a possible D gene (5 bases). V lost 3 bases to trimming and J lost 4 bases, with 15 bases between them. Germline assignment: CDR1 KGHSH and CDR2 LQKENI. The CDR3 contains 15 residues. The CDR3 spells CASSPGMVGLTEAFF. In nucleotides, the CDR3 is TGTGCCAGCTCACCTGGGATGGTGGGACTCACTGAAGCTTTCTTT.

This clonotype showed up many times. This chain links TRBV29-1 with TRBJ2-1, with TRBD2 matching 9 bases. The V segment lost 4 bases and the J segment 10 bases; nucleotides outside the gene matches: 11. This CDR3 comprises 14 residues. Germline values: CDR1 SQVTM, CDR2 ANQGSEA. For the CDR3, the DNA is TGCAGCGTTGGCGGGGGACTAGCCTCTTTGGAGCAGTTCTTC. Translation gives CSVGGGLASLEQFF.

This clonotype was detected a few times. The chain uses TRBV18 and TRBJ1-1; TRBD1 might be the D (6 bases). CDR1 is KGHSH, CDR2 LQKENI, per germline. This CDR3 contains 12 residues. The V end lost 2 bases, the J end lost 6 bases, and 7 bases lay between the germline ends. The DNA for the CDR3 is TGTGCCAGCTCACCAAGGGGGGCTGAAGCTTTCTTT. Translated, it gives CASSPRGAEAFF.

This clonotype was seen ten or more times. This rearrangement joins TRBV11-2 to TRBJ2-3; 11 bases are a match to TRBD2. The J segment lost 4 bases and the V segment lost 5 bases, leaving 14 bases of the junction unmatched. This CDR3 is built from 18 residues. In germline, CDR1 is SGHAT, CDR2 FQNNGV. This CDR3 reads CASSPFGPTSGSSDTQYF. The CDR3 coding sequence is TGTGCCAGCAGCCCATTCGGCCCAACTAGCGGGAGCTCAGATACGCAGTATTTT.

The chain carries TRBV7-2 and TRBJ2-3; D call uncertain. The CDR3 covers 15 residues. CDR1 SGHTA and CDR2 FQGNSA come from the germline V gene. Trimming shortened V by 1 base and J by 0 bases, and 8 bases separated the two germline ends. CDR3 in amino acids: CASSLEARSTDTQYF. CDR3 bases: TGTGCCAGCAGCTTAGAGGCCAGAAGCACAGATACGCAGTATTTT.

This chain joins TRBV29-1 and TRBJ2-3; possible D gene TRBD2, 5 bases. CDR3 length: 13 amino acids. Germline V gives CDR1 SQVTM, CDR2 ANQGSEA. V was clipped by 4 bases and J by 1 base, with 9 bases between them. CDR3 region: CSVAELGTDTQYF. The CDR3 nucleotides are TGCAGCGTTGCCGAACTAGGCACAGATACGCAGTATTTT.

The rearrangement joins TRBV12-3 or TRBV12-4 to TRBJ2-3; the D gene could be TRBD1 or TRBD2 (5 bases each). This CDR3 is 11 amino acids long. V lost 10 bases and J lost 3, with 8 bases in between. The CDR3: CATGPTDTQYF. Written as DNA, the CDR3 is TGTGCCACGGGACCGACAGATACGCAGTATTTT.

In its sample, this clonotype was seen many times. The chain couples TRBV7-8 to TRBJ2-7; TRBD2 matches 11 bases. The CDR3 runs to 16 residues. V lost 1 base and J lost 5; bases outside the gene matches: 7. Germline assignment: CDR1 SGHVS and CDR2 FQNEAQ. The CDR3: CASSLETGLAEHEQYF. In nucleotides, the CDR3 is TGTGCCAGCAGCTTAGAGACGGGACTAGCGGAACACGAGCAGTACTTC. The complete variable domain, with remaining parts taken from reference TRBV7-8 and TRBJ2-7, reads GAGVSQSPRYKVAKRGQDVALRCDPISGHVSLFWYQQALGQGPEFLTYFQNEAQLDKSGLPSDRFFAERPEGSVSTLKIQRTQQEDSAVYLCASSLETGLAEHEQYFGPGTRLTVT.

V gene TRBV6-5 combines with J gene TRBJ1-2; perhaps TRBD1 as D (6 bases). The V gene's germline CDR1 is MNHEY and CDR2 SVGAGI. The V end was cut by 6 bases, the J end by 4 bases, with 15 bases between. The CDR3 extends over 14 amino acids. The CDR3 loop reads CASRPGQSSYGYTF. Here the CDR3 DNA reads TGTGCCAGCAGACCTGGACAGAGTAGCTATGGCTACACCTTC.

This chain links TRBV28 with TRBJ2-7; D is tentatively TRBD1 or TRBD2 (5 bases each). Germline assignment: CDR1 MDHEN and CDR2 SYDVKM. The CDR3 is 12 residues long. V was trimmed by 8 bases and J by 2 bases, leaving 10 bases between them. The DNA for the CDR3 is TGTGCCAGCCGGGACGGAACCTACGAGCAGTACTTC. This encodes CASRDGTYEQYF.

V is TRBV9 and J is TRBJ2-7; D is ambiguous. Germline assignment: CDR1 SGDLS and CDR2 YYNGEE. The ends were cut back, 0 bases at V and 5 bases at J, with 9 bases in the middle. This CDR3 region has 13 residues. CDR3 loop: CASSVVPEHEQYF. The DNA for the CDR3 is TGTGCCAGCAGCGTAGTCCCAGAGCACGAGCAGTACTTC. The entire variable domain, with the rest obtained from reference TRBV9 and TRBJ2-7, is as follows: DSGVTQTPKHLITATGQRVTLRCSPRSGDLSVYWYQQSLDQGLQFLIQYYNGEERAKGNILERFSAQQFPDLHSELNLSSLELGDSALYFCASSVVPEHEQYFGPGTRLTVT.

This clonotype was seen a few times. The chain carries TRBV28 and TRBJ2-3, with 9 bases identical to TRBD2. CDR3 length: 13 residues. Germline values: CDR1 MDHEN, CDR2 SYDVKM. With V trimmed by 7 bases and J by 3 bases, 2 bases remained unmatched. The CDR3 DNA is TGTGCCAGCACAGCGGGAGGAACAGATACGCAGTATTTT. This encodes CASTAGGTDTQYF. Looking up the rest from reference TRBV28 and TRBJ2-3 gives the full variable domain: DVKVTQSSRYLVKRTGEKVFLECVQDMDHENMFWYRQDPGLGLRLIYFSYDVKMKEKGDIPEGYSVSREKKERFSLILESASTNQTSMYLCASTAGGTDTQYFGPGTRLTVL.

This clonotype was seen more than once but under ten times. The V call is TRBV11-2, the J call TRBJ1-5; 7 positions match TRBD1. Germline assignment: CDR1 SGHAT and CDR2 FQNNGV. The CDR3 loop spans 14 amino acids. V shed 1 base, J shed 4 bases, and the junction held 1 base outside the gene matches. CDR3 amino acids: CASSLAGGNQPQHF. The CDR3 coding sequence is TGTGCCAGCAGCTTAGCAGGGGGTAATCAGCCCCAGCATTTT.

The chain links TRBV4-1 to TRBJ2-2; D not certain. V was cut by 1 base and J by 4 bases, with 13 bases left in between. The CDR3 runs to 16 residues. Germline CDR1 and CDR2: MGHRA and YSYEKL. This chain's CDR3 is CASSQAWASFTGELFF. The CDR3 coding sequence is TGCGCCAGCAGCCAAGCCTGGGCTAGTTTCACCGGGGAGCTGTTTTTT.

This clonotype has ten or more counts. This CDR3 reads CAIKKGGLALDNEQFF. The CDR3, as DNA: TGTGCCATCAAAAAGGGAGGACTAGCCCTAGACAATGAGCAGTTCTTC. The chain couples TRBV10-3 to TRBJ2-1, with 8 nucleotides matching TRBD2. Trimming at V came to 7 bases and at J to 5 bases, leaving 13 bases not matched to a gene. CDR3 length: 16 residues. CDR1 ENHRY and CDR2 SYGVKD come from the germline V gene.

The V call is TRBV7-9, the J call TRBJ2-3, with D tentatively TRBD1 or TRBD2 (5 bases each). CDR1 is SEHNR, CDR2 FQNEAQ, per germline (reference sequence). The V and J ends lost 1 base and 6 bases respectively, with 11 bases between them. The CDR3 consists of 14 residues. CDR3 bases: TGTGCCAGCAGCTTAGTTGGGGGAATGGATACGCAGTATTTT. This codes for CASSLVGGMDTQYF.

V usage is TRBV2 and J usage is TRBJ2-3; D is unresolved. Germline CDR1 reads SNHLY; CDR2 reads FYNNEI. V was shortened by 7 bases and J by 4 bases, with 9 bases between the two germline ends. The CDR3 runs to 12 residues. CDR3 in DNA: TGTGCCAGCACCTCGGTGGCAGATACGCAGTATTTT. Translated, it gives CASTSVADTQYF.

By its share, this clonotype is medium-sized. V usage is TRBV6-6 and J usage is TRBJ1-5; D gene ambiguous. The CDR3 contains 14 residues. Trimming removed 5 bases at V and 0 bases at J, with 8 bases between. The germline gives CDR1 MNHNY, CDR2 SVGAGI (reference sequence). Here the CDR3 DNA reads TGTGCCAGCAGTCCCTCCGCTAGCAATCAGCCCCAGCATTTT. Residues: CASSPSASNQPQHF.

This clonotype was counted ten times or more. The genes are TRBV7-8 and TRBJ2-5, with 11 bases that match TRBD2. V trimming: 5 bases; J trimming: 1 base; junction bases outside the gene matches: 6. CDR1 SGHVS and CDR2 FQNEAQ come from the germline V gene. The CDR3 has 16 residues. CDR3 DNA: TGTGCCAGCAGCCTTCGGACTAGCGGGTTCCAAGAGACCCAGTACTTC. Its protein product is CASSLRTSGFQETQYF.

This clonotype was counted a few times. The rearrangement uses TRBV18 and TRBJ2-7; perhaps D is TRBD1 or TRBD2 (5 bases each). Trimming shortened V by 3 bases and J by 0 bases, and 12 bases separated the two germline ends. From germline, CDR1 is KGHSH and CDR2 LQKENI. The CDR3 has 15 amino acids. In DNA, the CDR3 is TGTGCCAGCTCACCCCCGGGACGGACCTCCTACGAGCAGTACTTC. Translation: CASSPPGRTSYEQYF.

The CDR3 DNA is TGTGCCATCAGTGAGTCAGGGACAGATACGCAGTATTTT. Encoded protein: CAISESGTDTQYF. This rearrangement joins TRBV10-3 to TRBJ2-3, with D unresolved. This CDR3 comprises 13 residues. Per the germline V gene, CDR1 is ENHRY and CDR2 is SYGVKD. The V and J ends lost 0 bases and 3 bases respectively, with 4 bases between them.

This clonotype was counted many times. This chain links TRBV7-8 with TRBJ2-2; 12 bases match TRBD2. Germline V lookup: CDR1 SGHVS, CDR2 FQNEAQ. The CDR3 is 16 amino acids. V shed 7 bases and J 1 base; nucleotides not matched to a gene: 4. The CDR3 DNA is TGTGCCAGCACCAAACTAGCGGGGGGGAACACCGGGGAGCTGTTTTTT. It yields the protein CASTKLAGGNTGELFF.

The chain couples TRBV10-3 to TRBJ2-4; D might be TRBD1 (8 bases). Germline loops: CDR1 ENHRY, CDR2 SYGVKD. V was pared by 1 base and J by 10 bases, with 11 bases between. This CDR3 has 13 residues. The CDR3 here is CAISELQGGIQYF. The CDR3, as DNA: TGTGCCATCAGTGAGTTACAGGGGGGGATTCAGTACTTC.

This clonotype has just a few counts. The CDR3 here is CASSLPGNTGELFF. CDR3 DNA sequence: TGTGCCAGCAGCTTGCCGGGAAACACCGGGGAGCTGTTTTTT. The gene calls are TRBV5-6 and TRBJ2-2; the D gene is possibly TRBD2 (5 bases). There are 14 residues in the CDR3. Germline values: CDR1 SGHDT, CDR2 YYEEEE. The ends were cut back, 1 base at V and 2 bases at J, with 6 bases in the middle.